The 6 T cell receptor beta chains below come from one sample, sequenced in a study of healthy donors' naive CD4 and CD8 T cells. A linear amplification protocol produced the TCR libraries from about 450 ng of total RNA. TCRdb analysed the reads with MiXCR anew, one entry per CDR3 protein. The sample includes 180,000 or so distinct CDR3 sequences, about four fifths of them seen just once. Material: naive CD4+ and CD8+ T cells sorted from blood, pooled from several donors. These receptors came from a pool of human donors in good health; the sample pools cells from several healthy donors.

This clonotype has more than one count but fewer than ten. The J gene is TRBJ1-5, the V gene TRBV5-6, with D possibly being TRBD1 (5 bases). Trimming shortened V by 1 base and J by 0 bases, and 14 bases separated the two germline ends. This CDR3 region has 17 residues. Germline V lookup: CDR1 SGHDT, CDR2 YYEEEE. The CDR3 reads CASSLKGLGYSNQPQHF. The CDR3 DNA follows: TGTGCCAGCAGCTTGAAGGGGCTGGGGTATAGCAATCAGCCCCAGCATTTT.

The V and J genes are TRBV11-2 and TRBJ2-1; D is undetermined. Germline V gene data show CDR1 as SGHAT and CDR2 as FQNNGV. V was pared by 4 bases and J by 9 bases, with 7 bases between. There are 11 residues in the CDR3. In nucleotides, the CDR3 is TGTGCCAGCAGCTCCGCGGTTGAGCAGTTCTTC. It encodes CASSSAVEQFF.

This clonotype showed up just a few times. This rearrangement joins TRBV5-1 to TRBJ2-3; 10 bases match TRBD1. Germline V gene data show CDR1 as SGHRS and CDR2 as YFSETQ. This CDR3 contains 15 residues. Trimming took 0 bases from V and 4 from J; bases not matched to a gene: 2. Here the CDR3 DNA reads TGCGCCAGCAGCTTGGGCGGACAGGGGGCAGATACGCAGTATTTT. The encoded protein is CASSLGGQGADTQYF.

The genes are TRBV29-1 and TRBJ2-7; 10 bases are a match to TRBD1. This CDR3 region has 13 residues. Germline-derived CDR1 and CDR2 are SQVTM and ANQGSEA. Trimming cost V 6 bases and J 3 bases; bases outside gene matches: 5. This chain's CDR3 is CSVTTGGNYEQYF. The CDR3 nucleotides are TGCAGCGTCACGACAGGGGGCAACTACGAGCAGTACTTC.

The chain links TRBV29-1 to TRBJ1-5, with D unresolved. Germline V gene data show CDR1 as SQVTM and CDR2 as ANQGSEA. This CDR3 spans 12 amino acids. Trimming took off 4 bases at V and 4 bases at J, with 8 bases between the two ends. CDR3 protein: CSVGSGNQPQHF. In nucleotides, the CDR3 is TGCAGCGTTGGGTCGGGGAATCAGCCCCAGCATTTT.

The chain has TRBV20-1 and TRBJ2-5; 8 bases align to TRBD2. Germline CDR1 and CDR2: DFQATT and SNEGSKA (reference sequence). V shed 6 bases, J shed 4 bases, and the junction held 13 bases outside the gene matches. CDR3 length: 15 residues. DNA for the CDR3: TGCAGTGCAGAAAACGGTGGGACTAGGGGAGAGACCCAGTACTTC. As protein: CSAENGGTRGETQYF.